The source of this T cell receptor beta chain is a study of T cell changes during pregnancy in multiple sclerosis. The germline CDR1 and CDR2 sequences are SGDLS and YYNGEE. V shed 0 bases and J 4 bases; nucleotides not matched to a gene: 3. CDR3 size: 15 residues. Clones were sequenced by immunoSEQ multiplex PCR, and TCRdb holds only the in-frame ones, with some missing. This sample has about 74,000 clones, with roughly 92% found just once. This chain connects TRBV9 to TRBJ2-3, with 9 bases fitting TRBD2. This TCR came from a female donor in good health, enrolled as a control in a pregnancy study. The sample consisted of peripheral blood, taken after pregnancy. The CDR3 coding sequence is TGTGCCAGCAGCGTAGCGGCGGGAGGGTCAGATACGCAGTATTTT. It specifies CASSVAAGGSDTQYF. Together with reference TRBV9 and TRBJ2-3, the CDR3 gives the full variable domain: DSGVTQTPKHLITATGQRVTLRCSPRSGDLSVYWYQQSLDQGLQFLIQYYNGEERAKGNILERFSAQQFPDLHSELNLSSLELGDSALYFCASSVAAGGSDTQYFGPGTRLTVL.